This T cell receptor (beta chain) stems from a study of Graves' ophthalmopathy and Graves' hyperthyroidism. Study-wide background: Peripheral blood was gathered at the point of initial diagnosis, before any treatment started. Study observations and caveats: Blood samples also showed most expanded thyroid clonotypes exceeding 0.001 frequency.

The authors defined stable hyperthyroidism as no ophthalmopathy within 18 months of follow-up. Enrolled hyperthyroidism patients had a new diagnosis, a duration under 2 months, and an age of 18 to 65. This CDR3 comprises 13 residues. From germline, CDR1 is MNHEY and CDR2 SVGAGI. V lost 3 bases and J lost 4, with 9 bases in between. RNA transcripts provided the template for amplifying TCR beta CDR3 regions. A first-round RT-PCR used HTBI primers, followed by a second-round multiplex PCR. TCRdb fed the multiplex PCR reads into MiXCR, producing one record per CDR3 protein. The repertoire has almost 40,000 distinct CDR3 sequences, roughly 52% of them found once; the top ten carry 20% to 30%. This clonotype was seen ten or more times. Its antigen remains unknown.

The TCR was taken from an adult woman with stable Graves' hyperthyroidism. The specimen was peripheral blood. This chain uses TRBV6-5 with TRBJ1-1; D is possibly TRBD1 (5 bases). This CDR3 reads CASSYGGGTEAFF. DNA for the CDR3: TGTGCCAGCAGTTATGGGGGGGGCACTGAAGCTTTCTTT.